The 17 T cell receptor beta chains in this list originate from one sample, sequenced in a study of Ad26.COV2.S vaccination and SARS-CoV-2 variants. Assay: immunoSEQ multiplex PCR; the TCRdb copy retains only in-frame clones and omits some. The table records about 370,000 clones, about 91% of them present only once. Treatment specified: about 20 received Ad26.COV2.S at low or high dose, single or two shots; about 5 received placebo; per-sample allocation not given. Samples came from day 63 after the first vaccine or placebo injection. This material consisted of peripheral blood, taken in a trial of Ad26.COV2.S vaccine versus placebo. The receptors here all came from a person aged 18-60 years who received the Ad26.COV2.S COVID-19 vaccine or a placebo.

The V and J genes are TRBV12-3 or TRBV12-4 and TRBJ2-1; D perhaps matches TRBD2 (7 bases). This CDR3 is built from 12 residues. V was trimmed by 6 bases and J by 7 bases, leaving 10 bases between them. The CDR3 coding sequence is TGTGCCAGCAGGGGAGGGGGAAATGAGCAGTTCTTC. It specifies CASRGGGNEQFF.

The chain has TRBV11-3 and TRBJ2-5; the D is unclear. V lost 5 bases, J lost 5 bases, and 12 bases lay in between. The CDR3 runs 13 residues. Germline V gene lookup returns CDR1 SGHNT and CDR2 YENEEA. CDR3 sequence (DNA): TGTGCCAGCAGCCCAGGTCCCGGGGAGACCCAGTACTTC. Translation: CASSPGPGETQYF. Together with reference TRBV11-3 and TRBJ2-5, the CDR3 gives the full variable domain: EAGVVQSPRYKIIEKKQPVAFWCNPISGHNTLYWYLQNLGQGPELLIRYENEEAVDDSQLPKDRFSAERLKGVDSTLKIQPAELGDSAVYLCASSPGPGETQYFGPGTRLLVL.

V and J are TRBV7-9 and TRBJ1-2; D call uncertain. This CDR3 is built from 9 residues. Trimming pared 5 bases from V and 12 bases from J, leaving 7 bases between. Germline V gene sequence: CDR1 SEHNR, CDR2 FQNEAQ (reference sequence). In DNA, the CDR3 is TGTGCCAGCAGCGCTAGTAACACCTTC. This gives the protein CASSASNTF.

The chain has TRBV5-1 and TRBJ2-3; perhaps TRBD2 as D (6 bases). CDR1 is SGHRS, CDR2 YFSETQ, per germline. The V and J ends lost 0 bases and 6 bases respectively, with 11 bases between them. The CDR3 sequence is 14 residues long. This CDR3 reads CASSLGDFVDTQYF. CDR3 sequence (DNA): TGCGCCAGCAGCTTGGGGGACTTCGTGGATACGCAGTATTTT.

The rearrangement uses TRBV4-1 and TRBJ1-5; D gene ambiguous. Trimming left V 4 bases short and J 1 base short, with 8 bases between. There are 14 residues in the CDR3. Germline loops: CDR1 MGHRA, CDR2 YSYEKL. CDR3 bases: TGCGCCAGCAGCCTCGACCCGAGCAATCAGCCCCAGCATTTT. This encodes CASSLDPSNQPQHF.

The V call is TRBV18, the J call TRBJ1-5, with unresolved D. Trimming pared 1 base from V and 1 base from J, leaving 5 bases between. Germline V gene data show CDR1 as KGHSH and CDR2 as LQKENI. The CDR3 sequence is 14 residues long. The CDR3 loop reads CASSPLLSNQPQHF. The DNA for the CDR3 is TGTGCCAGCTCACCACTTCTAAGCAATCAGCCCCAGCATTTT.

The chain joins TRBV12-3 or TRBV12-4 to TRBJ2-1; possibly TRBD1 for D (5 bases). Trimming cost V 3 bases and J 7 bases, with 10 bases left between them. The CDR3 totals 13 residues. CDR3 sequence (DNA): TGTGCCAGCAGTTTTAGGCCAGGGAATGAGCAGTTCTTC. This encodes CASSFRPGNEQFF.

CDR3 loop: CASSPPSGRGSTDTQYF. The CDR3 DNA reads TGTGCCAGCAGCCCCCCTAGCGGGAGAGGGAGCACAGATACGCAGTATTTT. This chain links TRBV11-2 with TRBJ2-3, with 10 bases that match TRBD2. Per the germline V gene, CDR1 is SGHAT and CDR2 is FQNNGV. This CDR3 has 17 residues. Trimming removed 5 bases from V and 0 bases from J; junction bases left unmatched: 8.

The CDR3 DNA reads TGTGCCTGGAGTTTGCTAGCGGAGAACACCGGGGAGCTGTTTTTT. Translated, it gives CAWSLLAENTGELFF. This chain joins TRBV30 and TRBJ2-2, with 7 bases identical to TRBD2. Germline loops: CDR1 GTSNPN, CDR2 SVGIG (reference sequence). CDR3 size: 15 residues. V lost 2 bases and J lost 1; bases outside the gene matches: 4.

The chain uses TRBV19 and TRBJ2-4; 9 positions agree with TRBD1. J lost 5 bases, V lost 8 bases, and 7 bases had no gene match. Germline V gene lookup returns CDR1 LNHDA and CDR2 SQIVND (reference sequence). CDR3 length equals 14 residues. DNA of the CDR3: TGTGCCAGTCAACTGACAGGGGGACAAAACATTCAGTACTTC. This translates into CASQLTGGQNIQYF.

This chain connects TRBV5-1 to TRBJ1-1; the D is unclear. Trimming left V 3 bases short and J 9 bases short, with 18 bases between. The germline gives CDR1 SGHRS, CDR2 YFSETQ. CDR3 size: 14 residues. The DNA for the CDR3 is TGCGCCAGCAGCTCCATCCAATTAGACGCTCAAGCTTTCTTT. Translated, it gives CASSSIQLDAQAFF.

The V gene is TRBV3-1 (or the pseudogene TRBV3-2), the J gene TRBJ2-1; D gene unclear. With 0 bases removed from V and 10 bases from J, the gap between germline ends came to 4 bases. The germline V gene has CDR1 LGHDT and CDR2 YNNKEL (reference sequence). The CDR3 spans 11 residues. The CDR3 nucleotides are TGTGCCAGCAGCCAAGAGACGGAGCAGTTCTTC. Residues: CASSQETEQFF.

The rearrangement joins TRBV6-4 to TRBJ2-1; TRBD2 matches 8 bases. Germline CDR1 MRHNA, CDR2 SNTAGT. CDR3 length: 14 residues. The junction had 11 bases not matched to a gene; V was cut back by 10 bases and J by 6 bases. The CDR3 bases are TGTGCCACTTTTAGCGGGGTGGCCCCCAATGAGCAGTTCTTC. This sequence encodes CATFSGVAPNEQFF.

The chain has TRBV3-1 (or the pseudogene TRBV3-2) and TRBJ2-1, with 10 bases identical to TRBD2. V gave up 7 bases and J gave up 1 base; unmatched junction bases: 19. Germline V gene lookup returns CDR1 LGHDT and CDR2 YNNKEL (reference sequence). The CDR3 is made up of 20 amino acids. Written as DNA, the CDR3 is TGTGCCAGCACCCGAAGGTTTCTAGCGGGGGCCCCATGGTCCTACAATGAGCAGTTCTTC. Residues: CASTRRFLAGAPWSYNEQFF.

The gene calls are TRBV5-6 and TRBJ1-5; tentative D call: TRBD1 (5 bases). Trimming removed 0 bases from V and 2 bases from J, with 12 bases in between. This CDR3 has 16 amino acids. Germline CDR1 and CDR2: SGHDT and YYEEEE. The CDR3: CASSLARGRGNQPQHF. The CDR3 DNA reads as TGTGCCAGCAGCTTGGCGAGGGGCAGGGGCAATCAGCCCCAGCATTTT.

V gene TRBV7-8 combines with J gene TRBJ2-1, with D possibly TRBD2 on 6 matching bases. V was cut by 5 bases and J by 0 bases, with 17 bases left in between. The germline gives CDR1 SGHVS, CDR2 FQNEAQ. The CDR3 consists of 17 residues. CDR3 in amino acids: CASSPLEGSLSYNEQFF. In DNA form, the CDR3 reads TGTGCCAGCAGCCCGCTGGAGGGATCTCTCTCCTACAATGAGCAGTTCTTC.

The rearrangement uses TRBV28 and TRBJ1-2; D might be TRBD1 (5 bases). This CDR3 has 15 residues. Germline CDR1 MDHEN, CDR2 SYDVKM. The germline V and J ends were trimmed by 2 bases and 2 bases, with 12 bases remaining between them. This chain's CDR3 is CASSLGGFGNYGYTF. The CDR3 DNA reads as TGTGCCAGCAGTTTAGGGGGTTTTGGGAACTATGGCTACACCTTC.